A selection of T cell receptor beta chains follows, all from one sample in a study of blood T cell repertoires in COVID-19. Sequenced by immunoSEQ multiplex PCR; TCRdb stores in-frame clones only, minus some. The sample yields around 210,000 clones, just over 85% seen once. The sample taken for sequencing was peripheral blood. The receptors stem from a man aged 18 to 30 with active or convalescent COVID-19. Both conserved end residues are part of each CDR3. A D gene is named only where the DNA matches it firmly. Rows may omit the clone size; those that give it use once, few, many or a size class.

TGTGCCAGCAGCTTATCTCCTAGCGCCGAGCAGTACTTC | CASSLSPSAEQYF | - | TRBJ2-7 | - | TRBV7-2
TGTGCCAGCAGCCCCCCGAGGAGCTCCTACGAGCAGTACTTC | CASSPPRSSYEQYF | few | TRBJ2-7 | - | TRBV7-9
TGTGCCTGGAGTACTCTGTCAGGACTAGTCACCTATGAGCAGTTCTTC | CAWSTLSGLVTYEQFF | - | TRBJ2-1 | TRBD2 | TRBV30
TGTGCCAGCAGCTTGACGGACAGGGTGAACGAGCAGTACTTC | CASSLTDRVNEQYF | - | TRBJ2-7 | TRBD1 | TRBV5-6
TGTGCCAGCAGTTCCTCAACAAGCTACGAGCAGTACTTC | CASSSSTSYEQYF | once | TRBJ2-7 | - | TRBV27
TGTGCCAGTAGTACCGGGACAGGGGGTCGAGAGACCCAGTACTTC | CASSTGTGGRETQYF | few | TRBJ2-5 | TRBD1 | TRBV19
TGTGCCAGCAGCTGTTCGGGACTAGAGTGCGAGCAGTACTTC | CASSCSGLECEQYF | - | TRBJ2-7 | TRBD2 | TRBV7-9
TGCAGCGTTGGGGCGGGAGGAGGAACAGATACGCAGTATTTT | CSVGAGGGTDTQYF | once | TRBJ2-3 | TRBD2 | TRBV29-1
TGTGCCACTGCTGGGGCCAACGTCCTGACTTTC | CATAGANVLTF | - | TRBJ2-6 | - | TRBV19
TGTGCCAGCAGTTTCGCGGGTAACACTGAAGCTTTCTTT | CASSFAGNTEAFF | - | TRBJ1-1 | - | TRBV12-3/TRBV12-4
TGTGCCAGCAGCTTCCGGAGGATGGGAGGGGATGGCTACACCTTC | CASSFRRMGGDGYTF | - | TRBJ1-2 | - | TRBV3-1/TRBV3-2
TGTGCCAGCAGCTCCCTAGCGGGAGGGGTAGGGGAGACCCAGTACTTC | CASSSLAGGVGETQYF | - | TRBJ2-5 | TRBD2 | TRBV7-9
TGTGCCAGCAGTTCGCTGGGACAGGGAGTAACGTACGAGCAGTACTTC | CASSSLGQGVTYEQYF | - | TRBJ2-7 | TRBD1 | TRBV6-2/TRBV6-3
TGTGCCAGCAGTTTCGGACAGGGGCGATCACCCCTCCACTTT | CASSFGQGRSPLHF | - | TRBJ1-6 | TRBD1 | TRBV6-2/TRBV6-3
TGTGCCAGCAGCTCCGAGAACGTCTTGAACACCGGGGAGCTGTTTTTT | CASSSENVLNTGELFF | - | TRBJ2-2 | - | TRBV7-6
TGTGCCAGTAGTACCCCGCGGGAGAGGGATACGCAGTATTTT | CASSTPRERDTQYF | once | TRBJ2-3 | TRBD2 | TRBV19
TGTGCCAGCAGCCAGAACGGCGGCTCTGGAAACACCATATATTTT | CASSQNGGSGNTIYF | - | TRBJ1-3 | - | TRBV13
TGTGCCAGCTCACCTGGGACTACTAGCTACGAGCAGTACTTC | CASSPGTTSYEQYF | - | TRBJ2-7 | TRBD2 | TRBV18
TGTGCCAGCAGCACGACGGGTGAGCAGTTCTTC | CASSTTGEQFF | - | TRBJ2-1 | - | TRBV3-1/TRBV3-2
TGTGCCAGCTCACCAGGTCAGGGGATGAACACTGAAGCTTTCTTT | CASSPGQGMNTEAFF | - | TRBJ1-1 | - | TRBV18
TGTGCCAGCAGTGTTCCGGGACAGGGGATCCACGAGCAGTACTTC | CASSVPGQGIHEQYF | - | TRBJ2-7 | TRBD1 | TRBV25-1
TGTGCCAGCAGCCAAGACGGCCGCAGGGGCGGCTACAATGAGCAGTTCTTC | CASSQDGRRGGYNEQFF | - | TRBJ2-1 | - | TRBV3-1/TRBV3-2
TGTGCCAGCAGTTCACAGCCTATTTACGAGCAGTACTTC | CASSSQPIYEQYF | - | TRBJ2-7 | - | TRBV28
TGTGCCAGCAGGTCTATTCCGCAGGGGGCTGACGGCTACACCTTC | CASRSIPQGADGYTF | - | TRBJ1-2 | TRBD1 | TRBV6-6
TGTGCCAGCACCCTGACAGACACGAACACTGAAGCTTTCTTT | CASTLTDTNTEAFF | - | TRBJ1-1 | - | TRBV27
TGTGCCAGCAGTTACTCGTCCCAGGGGAACACTGAAGCTTTCTTT | CASSYSSQGNTEAFF | once | TRBJ1-1 | - | TRBV6-5
TGTGCCAGCAGCTTCGGAGGGCAGGTCTCCTACGAGCAGTACTTC | CASSFGGQVSYEQYF | - | TRBJ2-7 | - | TRBV7-6
TGTGCCAGCTGGGGCAGTGGGACTAGCGGGAGTGACGGCACAGATACGCAGTATTTT | CASWGSGTSGSDGTDTQYF | - | TRBJ2-3 | TRBD2 | TRBV2
TGTGCCAGCAGCCCCCATTCGGGAGGGCCTGGGGCCAACGTCCTGACTTTC | CASSPHSGGPGANVLTF | - | TRBJ2-6 | TRBD2 | TRBV7-2